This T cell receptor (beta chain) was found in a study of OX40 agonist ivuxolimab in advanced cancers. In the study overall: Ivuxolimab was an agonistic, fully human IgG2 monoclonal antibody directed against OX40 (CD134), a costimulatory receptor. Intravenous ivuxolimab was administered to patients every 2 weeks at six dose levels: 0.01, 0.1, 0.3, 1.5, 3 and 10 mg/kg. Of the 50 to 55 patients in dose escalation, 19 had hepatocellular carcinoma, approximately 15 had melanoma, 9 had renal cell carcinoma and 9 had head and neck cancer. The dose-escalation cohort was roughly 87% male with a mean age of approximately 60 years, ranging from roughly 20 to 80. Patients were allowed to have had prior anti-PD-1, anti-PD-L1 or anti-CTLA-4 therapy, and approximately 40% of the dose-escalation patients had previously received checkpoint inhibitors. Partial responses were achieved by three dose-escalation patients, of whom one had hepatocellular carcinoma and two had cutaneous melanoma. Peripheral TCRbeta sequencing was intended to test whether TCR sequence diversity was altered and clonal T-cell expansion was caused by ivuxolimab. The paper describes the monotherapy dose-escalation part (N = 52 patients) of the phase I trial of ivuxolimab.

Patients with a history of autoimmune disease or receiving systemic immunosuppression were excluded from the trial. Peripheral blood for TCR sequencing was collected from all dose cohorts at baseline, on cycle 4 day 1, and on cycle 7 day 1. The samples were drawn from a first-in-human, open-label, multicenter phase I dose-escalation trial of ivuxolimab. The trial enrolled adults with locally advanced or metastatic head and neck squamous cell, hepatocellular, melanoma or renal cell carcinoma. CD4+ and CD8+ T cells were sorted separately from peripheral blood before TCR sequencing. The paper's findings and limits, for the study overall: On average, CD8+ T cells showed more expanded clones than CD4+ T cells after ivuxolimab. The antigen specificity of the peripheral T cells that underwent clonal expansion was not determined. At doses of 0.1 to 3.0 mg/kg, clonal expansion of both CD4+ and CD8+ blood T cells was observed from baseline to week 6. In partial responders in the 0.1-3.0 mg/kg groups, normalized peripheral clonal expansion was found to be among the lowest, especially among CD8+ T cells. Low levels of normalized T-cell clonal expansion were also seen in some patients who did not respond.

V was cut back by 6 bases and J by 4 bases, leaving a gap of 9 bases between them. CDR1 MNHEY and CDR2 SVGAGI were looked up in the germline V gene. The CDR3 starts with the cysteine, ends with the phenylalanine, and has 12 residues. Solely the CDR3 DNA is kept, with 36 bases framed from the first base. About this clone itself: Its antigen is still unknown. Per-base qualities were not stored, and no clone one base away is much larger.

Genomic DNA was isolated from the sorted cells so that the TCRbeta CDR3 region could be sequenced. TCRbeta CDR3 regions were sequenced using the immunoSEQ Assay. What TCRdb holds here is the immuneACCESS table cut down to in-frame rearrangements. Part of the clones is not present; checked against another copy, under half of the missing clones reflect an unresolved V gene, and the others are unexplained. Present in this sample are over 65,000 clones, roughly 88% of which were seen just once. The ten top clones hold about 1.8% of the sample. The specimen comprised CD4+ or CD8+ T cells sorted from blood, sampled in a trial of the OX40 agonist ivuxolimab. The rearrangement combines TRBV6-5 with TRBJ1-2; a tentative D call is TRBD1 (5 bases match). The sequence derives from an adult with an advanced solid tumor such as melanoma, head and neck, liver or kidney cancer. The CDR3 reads CASRNRIYGYTF. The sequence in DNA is TGTGCCAGCAGGAACAGGATCTATGGCTACACCTTC.